This T cell receptor (beta chain) stems from a study of T cell responses to AZD1222 COVID-19 vaccine. Regarding the study as a whole: Spike-specific TCR breadth and depth rose after two AZD1222 doses.

The CDR3 sequence is 13 residues long. Germline values: CDR1 SGHDN, CDR2 FVKESK. Trimming removed 8 bases at V and 0 bases at J, with 9 bases between. Clones were read by immunoSEQ multiplex PCR, and TCRdb kept only the in-frame ones, dropping some. The sample holds approximately 110,000 clones, more than 75% seen once. This clone was detected once. Its antigen remains unknown. The material sequenced was peripheral blood, taken on day 0 of AZD1222 vaccination. J is TRBJ2-3 and V is TRBV14; D gene ambiguous. This TCR came from an adult in good health. This CDR3 is CASPPGSTDTQYF. In DNA form, the CDR3 reads TGTGCCAGCCCCCCCGGGAGCACAGATACGCAGTATTTT.